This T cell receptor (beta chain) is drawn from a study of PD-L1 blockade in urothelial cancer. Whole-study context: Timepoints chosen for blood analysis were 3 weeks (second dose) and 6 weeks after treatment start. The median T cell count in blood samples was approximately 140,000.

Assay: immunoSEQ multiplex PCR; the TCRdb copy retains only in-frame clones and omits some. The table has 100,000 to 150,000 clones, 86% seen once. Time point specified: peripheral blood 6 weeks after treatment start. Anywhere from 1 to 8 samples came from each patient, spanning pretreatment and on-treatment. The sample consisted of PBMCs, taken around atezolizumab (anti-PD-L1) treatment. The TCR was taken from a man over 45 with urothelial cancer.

DNA of the CDR3: TGTGCCAGCAGTGATCCCACCGAGTACCAAGAGACCCAGTACTTC. This encodes CASSDPTEYQETQYF. This chain uses TRBV2 with TRBJ2-5, with D unclear. V was shortened by 3 bases and J by 0 bases, with 11 bases between the two germline ends. Germline V gene lookup returns CDR1 SNHLY and CDR2 FYNNEI. CDR3 size: 15 residues.